What follows are 18 T cell receptor beta chains derived from one specimen sequenced in a study of CD8 T cells in ankylosing spondylitis. The study's findings and limits: A TCR beta motif of about 8 highly homologous variants seemed to mark ankylosing spondylitis blood.

From the 5' RACE reads, TCRdb called clonotypes with MiXCR, one entry per CDR3 protein. Among under 950,000 distinct CDR3 sequences, under 20% were seen once, and the ten largest hold roughly a fifth. The antigens of these receptors remain unknown. The sequenced material came from blood, either unsorted or a sorted T cell fraction (not recorded which). These receptors were taken from a male donor with ankylosing spondylitis.

In this sample, this clonotype turned up many times. The chain has TRBV5-1 and TRBJ1-4; D is possibly TRBD1 (6 bases). Between the trimmed V and J ends, which lost 3 bases and 4 bases, there was a span of 10 bases. CDR1 and CDR2 (germline): SGHRS, YFSETQ. The CDR3 runs to 14 residues. The CDR3 region is CASSSTGYNEKLFF. The CDR3 DNA reads as TGCGCCAGCAGCTCAACAGGGTATAATGAAAAACTGTTTTTT.

The rearrangement uses TRBV18 and TRBJ1-2; 7 bases line up with TRBD1. The CDR3 runs 15 residues. The V segment lost 4 bases and the J segment 4 bases; nucleotides outside the gene matches: 9. CDR1 and CDR2 (germline): KGHSH, LQKENI. In DNA form, the CDR3 reads TGTGCCAGCTCACGCGGAGGGACAGCCATCTATGGCTACACCTTC. Protein product: CASSRGGTAIYGYTF.

The sample holds a few counts of this clonotype. The genes are TRBV12-3 or TRBV12-4 and TRBJ1-5; 7 positions agree with TRBD1. J was trimmed by 2 bases and V by 4 bases; bases with no gene match: 8. This CDR3 has 16 residues. CDR3 sequence reads: CASSSTDRVGNQPQHF. Written as DNA, the CDR3 is TGTGCCAGCAGTTCTACAGACAGGGTTGGCAATCAGCCCCAGCATTTT.

The V and J genes are TRBV4-1 and TRBJ2-4, with a possible D match to TRBD1 (6 bases). The CDR3 extends over 16 amino acids. Trimming removed 2 bases from V and 7 bases from J, with 18 bases in between. CDR1 and CDR2 from the germline V gene are MGHRA and YSYEKL. The CDR3 nucleotides read TGCGCCAGCAGCCAATCACGAGGGGCAGGGGAGAACATTCAGTACTTC. Amino acids: CASSQSRGAGENIQYF.

The V and J genes are TRBV7-9 and TRBJ1-2; 10 nucleotides align to TRBD1. The CDR3 is 14 amino acids. V shed 5 bases, J shed 4 bases, and the junction held 4 bases outside the gene matches. Germline V CDR1 and CDR2: SEHNR, FQNEAQ (reference sequence). This CDR3 reads CASSHRDRGYGYTF. The DNA of the CDR3 is TGTGCCAGCAGCCACCGGGACAGGGGCTATGGCTACACCTTC.

The table lists this clonotype with many counts. The gene calls are TRBV4-1 and TRBJ2-1; 11 nucleotides agree with TRBD2. The CDR3 loop spans 17 amino acids. J was trimmed by 9 bases and V by 0 bases; bases with no gene match: 10. Germline V gives CDR1 MGHRA, CDR2 YSYEKL. The CDR3 sequence: CASSQDLVAGGPGEQFF. The CDR3 DNA sequence: TGCGCCAGCAGCCAAGATCTCGTAGCGGGAGGGCCCGGTGAGCAGTTCTTC.

The gene calls are TRBV5-8 and TRBJ1-2, with D maybe TRBD1 (5 bases). The CDR3 has 13 amino acids. The V end lost 1 base, the J end lost 8 bases, and 12 bases lay between the germline ends. The V gene's germline CDR1 is SGHTS and CDR2 YDEGEE. CDR3 region: CASSLISQGGYTF. The CDR3 DNA reads as TGTGCCAGCAGCTTGATTTCCCAGGGAGGCTACACCTTC.

There are a few counts of this clonotype. The chain couples TRBV9 to TRBJ2-1, with 7 positions matching TRBD1. With 4 bases clipped from V and 0 bases from J, the junction kept 10 bases outside the gene matches. The CDR3 is made up of 17 amino acids. Germline values: CDR1 SGDLS, CDR2 YYNGEE. The DNA of the CDR3 is TGTGCCAGCAGCTCCCGGACAGGTGAGAGCTCCTACAATGAGCAGTTCTTC. It specifies CASSSRTGESSYNEQFF.

V is TRBV29-1 and J is TRBJ2-7; the match to TRBD1 covers 7 bases. The CDR3 spans 14 residues. V was clipped by 0 bases and J by 3 bases; unmatched bases: 5. Per the germline V gene, CDR1 is SQVTM and CDR2 is ANQGSEA. The CDR3 region is CSVEEGDRVYEQYF. DNA of the CDR3: TGCAGCGTTGAAGAGGGAGACAGGGTCTACGAGCAGTACTTC.

The gene calls are TRBV11-2 and TRBJ2-5; the match to TRBD2 covers 7 bases. The CDR3 runs 15 residues. The J segment lost 5 bases and the V segment lost 0 bases, leaving 6 bases of the junction unmatched. From germline, CDR1 is SGHAT and CDR2 FQNNGV. The CDR3 DNA follows: TGTGCCAGCAGCTTAGAGCGACTAGCACGGGAGACCCAGTACTTC. Encoded protein: CASSLERLARETQYF.

This clonotype was observed a handful of times. The chain employs TRBV2 and TRBJ2-7; 10 bases agree with TRBD2. J lost 6 bases, V lost 8 bases, and 4 bases had no gene match. The CDR3 is 12 residues long. Germline CDR1 SNHLY, CDR2 FYNNEI. CDR3 amino acids: CASWLAGVEQYF. DNA of the CDR3: TGTGCCAGCTGGCTAGCGGGGGTCGAGCAGTACTTC. Filled out from reference TRBV2 and TRBJ2-7, the complete variable domain reads EPEVTQTPSHQVTQMGQEVILRCVPISNHLYFYWYRQILGQKVEFLVSFYNNEISEKSEIFDDQFSVERPDGSNFTLKIRSTKLEDSAMYFCASWLAGVEQYFGPGTRLTVT.

The chain is built from TRBV11-3 and TRBJ2-3; D unclear. The CDR3 loop spans 14 amino acids. CDR1 and CDR2 (germline): SGHNT, YENEEA. V lost 2 bases and J 10 bases, leaving 16 bases between the germline ends. The CDR3 nucleotides are TGTGCCAGCAGCTTAACCAGGACCGATTATCCGCAGTATTTT. Translation gives CASSLTRTDYPQYF. The variable domain in full, with the rest retrieved from reference TRBV11-3 and TRBJ2-3, is EAGVVQSPRYKIIEKKQPVAFWCNPISGHNTLYWYLQNLGQGPELLIRYENEEAVDDSQLPKDRFSAERLKGVDSTLKIQPAELGDSAVYLCASSLTRTDYPQYFGPGTRLTVL.

This clonotype came up a few times. This rearrangement joins TRBV11-2 to TRBJ2-1; 7 bases fit TRBD2. The germline gives CDR1 SGHAT, CDR2 FQNNGV. Losses at the gene ends were 0 bases for V and 2 bases for J; bases not matched to a gene: 7. The CDR3 covers 17 residues. The CDR3 region has the DNA TGTGCCAGCAGCTTAGATTATAGGCTAGCGGCCTACAATGAGCAGTTCTTC. This sequence encodes CASSLDYRLAAYNEQFF.

The CDR3, as DNA: TGTGCCAGCAGGGTAGAGACCAACGTCCTGACTTTC. Its protein is CASRVETNVLTF. This rearrangement joins TRBV2 to TRBJ2-6; D not resolved. The CDR3 extends over 12 amino acids. The germline gives CDR1 SNHLY, CDR2 FYNNEI. The V and J ends lost 6 bases and 8 bases respectively, with 8 bases between them.

The chain combines TRBV29-1 with TRBJ2-3, with 10 bases matching TRBD2. The germline V gene encodes CDR1 SQVTM and CDR2 ANQGSEA. Trimming took 7 bases from V and 6 from J; bases not matched to a gene: 10. CDR3 size: 14 residues. CDR3 loop: CSASGAGGRDTQYF. The CDR3 DNA reads TGCAGCGCCTCCGGAGCGGGGGGGCGGGATACGCAGTATTTT.

This clonotype was counted a few times. The chain couples TRBV27 to TRBJ1-4, with D maybe TRBD1 (5 bases). The CDR3 spans 13 residues. V shed 5 bases and J shed 6 bases, with 10 bases lying between them. Germline V gene lookup returns CDR1 MNHEY and CDR2 SMNVEV (reference sequence). This CDR3 is CASSRPGYEKLFF. In nucleotides, the CDR3 is TGTGCCAGCAGTCGGCCAGGGTATGAAAAACTGTTTTTT.

This clonotype was detected a few times. This chain joins TRBV6-2 or TRBV6-3 and TRBJ1-2; perhaps TRBD1 as D (6 bases). V was clipped by 4 bases and J by 2 bases, with 11 bases between them. CDR1 is MNHEY, CDR2 SVGEGT, per germline. This CDR3 spans 14 amino acids. The CDR3 region has the DNA TGTGCCAGCAGTTTCCATCAGGGGAACTATGGCTACACCTTC. It is translated as CASSFHQGNYGYTF.

This clonotype has more than one count but fewer than ten. This chain connects TRBV12-3 or TRBV12-4 to TRBJ2-2; D is undetermined. CDR3 size: 13 residues. Between the trimmed V and J ends, which lost 3 bases and 12 bases, there was a span of 14 bases. CDR3 residues: CASSFSGSAKLFF. CDR3 bases: TGTGCCAGCAGTTTTTCTGGTTCGGCAAAGCTGTTTTTT.